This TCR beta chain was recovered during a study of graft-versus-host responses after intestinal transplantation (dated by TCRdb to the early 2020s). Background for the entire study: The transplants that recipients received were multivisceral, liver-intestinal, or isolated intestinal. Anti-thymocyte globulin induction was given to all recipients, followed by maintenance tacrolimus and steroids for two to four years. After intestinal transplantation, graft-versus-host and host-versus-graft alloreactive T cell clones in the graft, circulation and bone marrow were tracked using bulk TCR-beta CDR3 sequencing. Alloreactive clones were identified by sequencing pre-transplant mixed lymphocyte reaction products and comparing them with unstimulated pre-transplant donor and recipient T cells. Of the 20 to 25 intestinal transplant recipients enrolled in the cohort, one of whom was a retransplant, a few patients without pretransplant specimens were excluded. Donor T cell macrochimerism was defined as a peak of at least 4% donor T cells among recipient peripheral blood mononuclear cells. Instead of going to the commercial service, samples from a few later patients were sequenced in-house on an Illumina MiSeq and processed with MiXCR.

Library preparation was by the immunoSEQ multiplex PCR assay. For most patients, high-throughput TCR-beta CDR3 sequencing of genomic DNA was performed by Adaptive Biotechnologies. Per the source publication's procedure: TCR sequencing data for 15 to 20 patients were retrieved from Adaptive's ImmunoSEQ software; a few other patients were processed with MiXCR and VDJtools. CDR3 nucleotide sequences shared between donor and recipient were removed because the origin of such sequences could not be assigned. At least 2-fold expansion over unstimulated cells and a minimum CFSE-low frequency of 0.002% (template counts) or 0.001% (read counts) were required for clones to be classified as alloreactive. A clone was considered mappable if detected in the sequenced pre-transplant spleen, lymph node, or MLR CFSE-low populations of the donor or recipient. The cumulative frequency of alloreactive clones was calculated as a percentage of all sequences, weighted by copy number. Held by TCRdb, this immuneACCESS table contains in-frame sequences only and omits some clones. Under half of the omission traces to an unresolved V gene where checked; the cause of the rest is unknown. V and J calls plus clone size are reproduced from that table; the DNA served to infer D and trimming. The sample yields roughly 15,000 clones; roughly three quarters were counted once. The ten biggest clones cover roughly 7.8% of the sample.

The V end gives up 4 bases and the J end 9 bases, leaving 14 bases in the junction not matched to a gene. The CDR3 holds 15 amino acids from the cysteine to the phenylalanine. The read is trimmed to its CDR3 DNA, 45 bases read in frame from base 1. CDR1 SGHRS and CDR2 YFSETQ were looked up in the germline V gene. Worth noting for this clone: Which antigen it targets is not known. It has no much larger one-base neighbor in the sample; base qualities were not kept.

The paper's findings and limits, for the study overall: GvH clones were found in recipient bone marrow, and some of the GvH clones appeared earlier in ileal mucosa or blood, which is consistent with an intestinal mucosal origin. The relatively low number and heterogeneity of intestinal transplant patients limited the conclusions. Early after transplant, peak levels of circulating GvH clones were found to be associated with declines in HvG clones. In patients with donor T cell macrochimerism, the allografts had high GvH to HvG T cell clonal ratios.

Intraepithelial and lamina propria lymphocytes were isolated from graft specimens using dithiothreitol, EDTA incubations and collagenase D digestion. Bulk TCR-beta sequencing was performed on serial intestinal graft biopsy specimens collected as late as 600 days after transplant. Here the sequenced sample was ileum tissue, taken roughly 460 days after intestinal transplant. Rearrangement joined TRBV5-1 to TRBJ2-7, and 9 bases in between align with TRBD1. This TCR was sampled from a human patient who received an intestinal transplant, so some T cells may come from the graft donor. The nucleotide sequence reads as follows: TGCGCCAGCAGCGACCGACAGGGGGTATTAGGTTGGCAGTACTTC. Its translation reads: CASSDRQGVLGWQYF.